The sequence of this T cell receptor (beta chain) was determined in a study of blood T cell repertoires in COVID-19. Study-level background: Specimens from acute and convalescent COVID-19 originated in the United States, Italy and Spain. T cells, B-cell-depleted T cells, or PBMCs provided the cDNA or gDNA that served as material.

The V gene lost 6 bases and the J gene lost 4 bases, with 15 bases spanning the gap. Germline V gene sequence: CDR1 MNHEY, CDR2 SVGAGI. The CDR3 length is 15 residues. The authors' processing: Reference gene primer amplification in the assay estimated nucleated cell counts. Produced via immunoSEQ multiplex PCR; TCRdb's table is partial and in-frame only. That table supplies the V and J calls and clone size; D and trimming were determined from the DNA. The table lists about 250,000 clones, around nine tenths of them singletons, with 1.3% to 1.5% in the top ten. The rearrangement links TRBV6-5 to TRBJ1-4, with D possibly matching TRBD1 (5 bases). The receptor's source is an elderly man with acute or convalescent COVID-19. Input material: peripheral blood. The CDR3 sequence is CASRPTTGFNEKLFF. The CDR3 DNA reads as TGTGCCAGCAGACCAACTACAGGATTTAATGAAAAACTGTTTTTT.